Below, 3 T cell receptor beta chains from the same sample are listed, as sequenced in a study of blood T cell repertoires in COVID-19. Generated by immunoSEQ multiplex PCR, the TCRdb table keeps only in-frame clones and is missing some. The table has 45,000 to 50,000 clones, 86% seen once; the top ten hold roughly 10%. Sequenced input: peripheral blood. These receptors were taken from a human donor in a cohort sampled during active COVID-19.

The CDR3 sequence is CASSALFSSYNEQFF. DNA for the CDR3: TGTGCCAGCAGCGCATTATTTAGCTCCTACAATGAGCAGTTCTTC. V gene TRBV3-1 (or the pseudogene TRBV3-2) combines with J gene TRBJ2-1; no firm D call. Germline lookup yields CDR1 LGHDT and CDR2 YNNKEL (reference sequence). The CDR3 sequence is 15 residues long. The germline V and J ends were trimmed by 5 bases and 0 bases, with 11 bases remaining between them.

V gene TRBV27 combines with J gene TRBJ1-2, with D uncertain. Trimming pared 6 bases from V and 6 bases from J, leaving 14 bases between. CDR1 is MNHEY, CDR2 SMNVEV, per germline (reference sequence). The CDR3 length is 13 residues. DNA of the CDR3: TGTGCCAGCAGCCACGGAGGGCGTAATGGCTACACCTTC. Protein product: CASSHGGRNGYTF.

The chain has TRBV30 and TRBJ2-3; the match to TRBD2 covers 8 bases. The germline V gene encodes CDR1 GTSNPN and CDR2 SVGIG (reference sequence). The junction had 6 bases not matched to a gene; V was cut back by 3 bases and J by 1 base. This CDR3 is built from 15 residues. DNA of the CDR3: TGTGCCTGGAGGCCCTTTAGCGGGGGCACAGATACGCAGTATTTT. Its protein product is CAWRPFSGGTDTQYF.